The clone carrying this T cell receptor beta chain was picked up many times. Its specificity is not known. Patients with ophthalmopathy all had a Clinical Activity Score of at least 3, a NOSPECS grade of at least 4 and duration under 3 months. Based on clinical symptoms, serum thyroxine and TRAb, thyroid ultrasound and orbital computed tomography, diagnoses were reached. These data belong to a study of T cells in Graves' hyperthyroidism and ophthalmopathy. Study conclusions and caveats: The model foresaw ophthalmopathy a median approximately 6.1 months prior to onset. Most expanded thyroid clonotypes above 0.001 recurred in blood.

RNA transcripts served as the template for amplifying TCR beta CDR3 regions. Researchers ran a first-round RT-PCR on the TCR CDR3 using the HTBI primer set. TCRdb redid the calling of the multiplex PCR reads with MiXCR, one entry per CDR3 protein. The sample contains fewer than 450,000 distinct CDR3 sequences, nearly 15% of which appear only once. CDR3 length: 16 amino acids. Germline-derived CDR1 and CDR2 are GTSNPN and SVGIG (reference sequence). Trimming shortened V by 0 bases and J by 1 base, and 15 bases separated the two germline ends. Source material: blood. This receptor was taken from a woman aged 60-75 years with Graves' ophthalmopathy. The J gene is TRBJ2-5, the V gene TRBV30; tentatively, D is TRBD2 (6 bases). The CDR3 sequence is CAWSVPLLGGQETQYF. Here the CDR3 DNA reads TGTGCCTGGAGTGTACCCCTTTTGGGGGGCCAAGAGACCCAGTACTTC.